Below, 9 T cell receptor beta chains from the same sample are listed, as sequenced in a study of CXCR3 chemokines and chemotherapy response in bladder cancer. Each CDR3 protein gets one entry after TCRdb re-called the PCR reads with MiXCR. The table lists roughly 8,000 distinct CDR3 sequences, roughly 12% of them singletons. The specimen was obtained from a patient whose treatment included neoadjuvant chemotherapy. The receptors were sampled from a human donor with bladder cancer that responded to neoadjuvant chemotherapy.

V usage is TRBV14 and J usage is TRBJ2-7; D unresolved. Germline CDR1 SGHDN, CDR2 FVKESK. V was cut by 6 bases and J by 3 bases, with 12 bases left in between. The CDR3 is 13 residues long. The CDR3 sequence is CASSLGPGYEQYF. DNA for the CDR3: TGTGCCAGCAGTCTCGGGCCCGGCTACGAGCAGTACTTC.

By frequency in the sample, this clonotype is medium-sized. This chain uses TRBV19 with TRBJ2-1, with 7 bases identical to TRBD1. Germline assignment: CDR1 LNHDA and CDR2 SQIVND (reference sequence). V was pared by 5 bases and J by 14 bases, with 12 bases of the junction left unmatched. There are 13 residues in the CDR3. CDR3 nucleotide sequence: TGTGCCAGTAGTGGGGAAAGACAGGGAAGGAAGTTCTTC. This encodes CASSGERQGRKFF.

There are many counts of this clonotype. The J gene is TRBJ1-2, the V gene TRBV6-5; unclear D gene. The CDR3 consists of 13 residues. The ends were cut back, 5 bases at V and 7 bases at J, with 14 bases in the middle. Germline loops: CDR1 MNHEY, CDR2 SVGAGI. CDR3 sequence: CASSPGVEFGYTF. CDR3 nucleotides: TGTGCCAGCAGTCCTGGTGTGGAGTTTGGCTACACCTTC.

The chain couples TRBV19 to TRBJ2-3; D not resolved. Trimming removed 2 bases at V and 6 bases at J, with 9 bases between. In germline, CDR1 is LNHDA, CDR2 SQIVND (reference sequence). This CDR3 contains 13 residues. This CDR3 reads CASSIRVSDTQYF. CDR3 sequence (DNA): TGTGCCAGTAGTATACGGGTCTCGGATACGCAGTATTTT.

This clonotype was counted many times. The chain joins TRBV10-3 to TRBJ1-1, with D uncertain. CDR1 is ENHRY and CDR2 is SYGVKD in the germline V gene. Trimming shortened V by 10 bases and J by 5 bases, and 17 bases separated the two germline ends. The CDR3 has 13 residues. The CDR3 DNA sequence: TGTGCCACCCTCCCAGTGATTAAGACTGAAGCTTTCTTT. The encoded protein is CATLPVIKTEAFF.

The table lists this clonotype with many counts. This chain connects TRBV6-5 to TRBJ1-3; 7 bases line up with TRBD1. Germline-derived CDR1 and CDR2 are MNHEY and SVGAGI. With 5 bases clipped from V and 2 bases from J, the junction kept 12 bases outside the gene matches. The length of the CDR3 is 17 residues. The CDR3: CASSTGSGGEPGNTIYF. As DNA, the CDR3 is TGTGCCAGCAGTACCGGATCAGGGGGAGAGCCTGGAAACACCATATATTTT.

By proportion, this clonotype is large. The gene calls are TRBV19 and TRBJ2-1, with 9 bases aligning to TRBD2. The germline CDR1 and CDR2 sequences are LNHDA and SQIVND (reference sequence). V lost 5 bases to trimming and J lost 5 bases; unmatched junction nucleotides: 7. The CDR3 loop spans 15 amino acids. As DNA, the CDR3 is TGTGCCAGTAGTGAATTAGCGGGGGAACACAATGAGCAGTTCTTC. Its translation: CASSELAGEHNEQFF.

This clonotype was detected a few times. V and J are TRBV2 and TRBJ1-6; D might be TRBD1 (6 bases). V was cut by 2 bases and J by 4 bases, with 15 bases left in between. CDR1 is SNHLY, CDR2 FYNNEI, per germline. The CDR3 spans 17 residues. CDR3 residues: CASSERRGLVYNSPLHF. CDR3 coding DNA: TGTGCCAGCAGTGAACGTAGGGGGTTAGTATATAATTCACCCCTCCACTTT. Full variable domain (outside the CDR3, taken from reference TRBV2 and TRBJ1-6): EPEVTQTPSHQVTQMGQEVILRCVPISNHLYFYWYRQILGQKVEFLVSFYNNEISEKSEIFDDQFSVERPDGSNFTLKIRSTKLEDSAMYFCASSERRGLVYNSPLHFGNGTRLTVT.

There are many counts of this clonotype. CDR3 DNA: TGTGCCTGGAGTGCGGGGATCAATCAGCCCCAGCATTTT. Amino acids: CAWSAGINQPQHF. This chain joins TRBV30 and TRBJ1-5; D gene ambiguous. This CDR3 comprises 13 residues. From germline, CDR1 is GTSNPN and CDR2 SVGIG (reference sequence). V lost 1 base to trimming and J lost 3 bases, with 7 bases between them.